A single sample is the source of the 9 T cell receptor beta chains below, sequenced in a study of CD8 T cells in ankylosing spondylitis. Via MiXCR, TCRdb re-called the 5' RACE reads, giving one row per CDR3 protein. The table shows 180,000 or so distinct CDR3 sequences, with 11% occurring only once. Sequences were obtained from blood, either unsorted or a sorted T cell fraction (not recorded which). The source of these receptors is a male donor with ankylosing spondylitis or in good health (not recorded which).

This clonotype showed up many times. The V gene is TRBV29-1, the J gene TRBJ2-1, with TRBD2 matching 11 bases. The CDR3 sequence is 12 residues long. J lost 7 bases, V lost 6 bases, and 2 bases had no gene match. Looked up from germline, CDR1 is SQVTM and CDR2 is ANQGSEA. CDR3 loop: CSVTSGVNEQFF. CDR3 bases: TGCAGCGTGACTAGCGGGGTTAATGAGCAGTTCTTC.

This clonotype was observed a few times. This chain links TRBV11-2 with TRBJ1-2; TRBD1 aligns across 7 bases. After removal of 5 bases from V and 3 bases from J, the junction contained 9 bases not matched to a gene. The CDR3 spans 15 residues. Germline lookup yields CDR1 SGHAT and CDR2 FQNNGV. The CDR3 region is CASSPGQEPYYGYTF. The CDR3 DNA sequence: TGTGCCAGCAGCCCCGGACAGGAGCCATACTATGGCTACACCTTC.

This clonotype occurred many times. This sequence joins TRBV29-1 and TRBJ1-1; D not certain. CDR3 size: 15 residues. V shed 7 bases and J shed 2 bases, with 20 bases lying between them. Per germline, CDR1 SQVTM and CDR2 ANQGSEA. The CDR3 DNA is TGCAGCGCTCAACCGACCTTACAGCGCAACACTGAAGCTTTCTTT. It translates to CSAQPTLQRNTEAFF.

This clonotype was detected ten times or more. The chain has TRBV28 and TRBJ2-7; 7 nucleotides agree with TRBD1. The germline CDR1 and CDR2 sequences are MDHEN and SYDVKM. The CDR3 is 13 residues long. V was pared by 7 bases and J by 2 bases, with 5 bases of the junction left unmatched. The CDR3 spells CASTTGQPYEQYF. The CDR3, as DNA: TGTGCCAGCACTACGGGACAGCCCTACGAGCAGTACTTC.

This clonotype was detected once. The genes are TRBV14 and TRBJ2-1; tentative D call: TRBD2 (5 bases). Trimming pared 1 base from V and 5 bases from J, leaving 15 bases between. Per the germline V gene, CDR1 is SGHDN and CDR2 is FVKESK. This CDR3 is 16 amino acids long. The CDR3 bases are TGTGCCAGCAGCCAAGGGGATGTAGCTAGCCACAATGAGCAGTTCTTC. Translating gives CASSQGDVASHNEQFF.

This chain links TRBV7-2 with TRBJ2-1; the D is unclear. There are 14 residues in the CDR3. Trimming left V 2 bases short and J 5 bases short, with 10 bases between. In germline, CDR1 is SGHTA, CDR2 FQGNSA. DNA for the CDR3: TGTGCCAGCAGCTTAACGTTGCTGGACAATGAGCAGTTCTTC. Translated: CASSLTLLDNEQFF.

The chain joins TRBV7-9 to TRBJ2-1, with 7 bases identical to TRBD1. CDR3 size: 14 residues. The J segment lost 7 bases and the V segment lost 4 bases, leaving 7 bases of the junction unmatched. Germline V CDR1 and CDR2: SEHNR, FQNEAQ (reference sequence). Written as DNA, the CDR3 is TGTGCCAGCAGCTCCAGGGGGACGGGGAATGAGCAGTTCTTC. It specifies CASSSRGTGNEQFF.

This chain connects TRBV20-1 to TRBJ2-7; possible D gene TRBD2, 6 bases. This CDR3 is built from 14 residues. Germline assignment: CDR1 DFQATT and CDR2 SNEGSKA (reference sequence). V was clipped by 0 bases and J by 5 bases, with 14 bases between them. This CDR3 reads CSARDLAGYDEQYF. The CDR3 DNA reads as TGCAGTGCTAGAGATTTGGCGGGGTACGACGAGCAGTACTTC.

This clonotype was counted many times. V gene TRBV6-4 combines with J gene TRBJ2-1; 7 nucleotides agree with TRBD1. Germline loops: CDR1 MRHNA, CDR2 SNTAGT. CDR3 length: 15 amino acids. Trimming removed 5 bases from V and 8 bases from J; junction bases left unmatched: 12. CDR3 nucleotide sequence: TGTGCCAGCAGTCTTCGGACAGGACGAATCGATGAGCAGTTCTTC. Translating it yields CASSLRTGRIDEQFF.